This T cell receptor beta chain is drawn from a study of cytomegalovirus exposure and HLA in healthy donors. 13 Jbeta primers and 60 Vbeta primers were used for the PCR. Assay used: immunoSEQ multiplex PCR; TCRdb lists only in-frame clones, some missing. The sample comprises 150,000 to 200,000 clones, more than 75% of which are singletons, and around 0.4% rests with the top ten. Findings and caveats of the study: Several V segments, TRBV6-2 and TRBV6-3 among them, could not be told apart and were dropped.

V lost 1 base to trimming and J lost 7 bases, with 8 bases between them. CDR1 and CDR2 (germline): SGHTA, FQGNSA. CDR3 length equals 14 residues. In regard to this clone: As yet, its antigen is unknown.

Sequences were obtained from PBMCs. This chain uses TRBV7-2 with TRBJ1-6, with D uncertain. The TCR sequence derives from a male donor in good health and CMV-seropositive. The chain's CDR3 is CASSLVRLNSPLHF. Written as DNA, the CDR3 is TGTGCCAGCAGCTTAGTGCGGTTAAATTCACCCCTCCACTTT.